The TCR beta chain described here comes from a study of cytomegalovirus exposure and HLA in healthy donors. Study conclusions and caveats: With high specificity and sensitivity, the classifier reportedly diagnosed cytomegalovirus status.

V lost 2 bases to trimming and J lost 9 bases, with 16 bases between them. This CDR3 is 14 amino acids long. The germline CDR1 and CDR2 sequences are MNHNS and SASEGT. PCR amplification relied on 60 Vbeta primers (plus 13 Jbeta primers). The assay was immunoSEQ multiplex PCR, and TCRdb's table has in-frame clones only and misses some. Among some 140,000 clones listed, 65% to 75% were seen once. Notes on this clone: Antigen unknown.

The J gene is TRBJ1-2, the V gene TRBV6-1; D gene ambiguous. The origin of this receptor is a man aged 25-45 years in good health and CMV-seronegative. Specimen: PBMCs. The CDR3, as DNA: TGTGCCAGCAGTGAATCCCACGGGAGTAGGAGCTACACCTTC. This gives the protein CASSESHGSRSYTF.